The sequence of this T cell receptor beta chain was determined in a study of T cell repertoires in cytomegalovirus infection (dated by TCRdb to 2018 to 2020). For the study in its entirety: Because public TCR beta signatures pointed to carriage of CMV infection together with the matching HLA type, the HLA type of each donor mattered for the analysis.

Findings and caveats that apply to the study as a whole: In both this cohort and an independent cohort of 352 donors, the cumulative frequency of public TCR beta family members distinguished carriers of CMV infection plus the relevant HLA type. The ex vivo response was dominated by HLA-C-restricted CMV-specific TCR beta clonotypes, which also provided the single most frequent clonotype in two of eight donors.

V loses 4 bases of germline sequence and J loses 4 bases, and the interval between the two ends is 10 bases. The CDR3 spans 13 residues, from the cysteine through the phenylalanine. Here the CDR3 DNA is all that survives: 39 bases in frame from base 1. According to the germline V gene (reference sequence), CDR1 reads SGHNT and CDR2 reads YYREEE. This clonotype occurred a few times. The antigen it recognizes is unknown. No base-level quality is on record; no much larger clone is a single base apart. TCRdb lists the instrument as Illumina HiSeq 1500. TCRdb took the public reads, trimmed them with fastp at Q25, ran MiXCR for clone calling and kept in-frame beta chains. Here each entry gathers all rows of one CDR3 protein and keeps the most common genes and DNA. The sample table contains around 180,000 distinct CDR3 sequences; only one count was recorded for approximately 19% of them. Less than 3% of the sample is held by the ten biggest clonotypes.

Recombination connected TRBV5-4 to TRBJ2-3, with no confident D gene call. This clonotype was obtained from a human donor in good health (CMV status not recorded). Some clones in this sample may be carry-over from other donors' samples. The sequenced sample consisted of PBMCs. The CDR3 in this case is CASSPRSSDTQYF. The DNA reads as follows: TGTGCCAGCAGCCCCCGTTCTTCAGATACGCAGTATTTT.